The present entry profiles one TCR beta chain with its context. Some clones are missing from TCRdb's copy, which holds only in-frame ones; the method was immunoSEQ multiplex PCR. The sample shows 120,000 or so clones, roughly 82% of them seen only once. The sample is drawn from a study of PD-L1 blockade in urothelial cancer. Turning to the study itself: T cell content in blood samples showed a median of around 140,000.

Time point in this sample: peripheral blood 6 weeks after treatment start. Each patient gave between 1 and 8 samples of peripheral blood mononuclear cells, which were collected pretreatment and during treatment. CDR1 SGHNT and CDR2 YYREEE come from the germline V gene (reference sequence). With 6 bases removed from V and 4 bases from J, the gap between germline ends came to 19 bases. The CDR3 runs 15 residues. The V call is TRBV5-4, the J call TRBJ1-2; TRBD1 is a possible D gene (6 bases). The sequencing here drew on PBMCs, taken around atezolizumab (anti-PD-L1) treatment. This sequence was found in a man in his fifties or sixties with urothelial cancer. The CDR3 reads CASNMGGGAGYGYTF. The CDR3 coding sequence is TGTGCCAGCAACATGGGGGGGGGCGCTGGCTATGGCTACACCTTC.